This is a list of T cell receptor beta chains from one sample in a study of OX40 agonist ivuxolimab in advanced cancers. Clones were sequenced by immunoSEQ multiplex PCR, and TCRdb holds only the in-frame ones, with some missing. There are tens of thousands of clones in the sample; around 90% occur only once, and 1.5% to 2% lies in the top ten. This specimen consisted of CD4+ or CD8+ T cells sorted from blood, obtained in a trial of the OX40 agonist ivuxolimab. These receptors were collected from an adult with an advanced solid tumor such as melanoma, head and neck, liver or kidney cancer. Both conserved end residues are part of each CDR3. Each record gives: V gene, J gene, D gene, clone size, CDR3 DNA, CDR3 protein. A D gene is named only where the DNA matches it firmly. Clone size is not always given. Where it is, it says once, few, many or a class for expanded clones.

TRBV7-8	TRBJ2-7	TRBD1	NA	TGTGCCAGCAGACGGGACAGGAACTACGAGCAGTACTTC	CASRRDRNYEQYF
TRBV5-6	TRBJ1-3	NA	few	TGTGCCAGCAGCTTGAACCTCGGGGAAGTTGGAAACACCATATATTTT	CASSLNLGEVGNTIYF
TRBV29-1	TRBJ1-1	TRBD1	NA	TGCAGCGGACTCGACAGGGTTCGGCCTGAAGCTTTCTTT	CSGLDRVRPEAFF
TRBV27	TRBJ2-7	TRBD1	NA	TGTGCCAGCCCTCCACCCCGACAGGGTAAGTACTTC	CASPPPRQGKYF
TRBV15	TRBJ2-2	NA	NA	TGTGCCACCAGCAGGCCGGGACAAGAGAACACCGGGGAGCTGTTTTTT	CATSRPGQENTGELFF
TRBV28	TRBJ2-7	NA	NA	TGTGGGGTGAGGGGAGGTTTATCCTACGAGCAGTACTTC	CGVRGGLSYEQYF
TRBV4-1	TRBJ1-2	NA	NA	TGCGCCAGCAGCCCTCCGGGACAACCCTATGGCTACACCTTC	CASSPPGQPYGYTF
TRBV6-5	TRBJ2-7	NA	NA	TGTGCCAGCAGTCTGAGCCTCGGATACGAGCAGTACTTC	CASSLSLGYEQYF
TRBV19	TRBJ1-1	TRBD1	NA	TGTGCCAGTTACGGACAGGGTGGAACTGAAGCTTTCTTT	CASYGQGGTEAFF
TRBV4-1	TRBJ1-1	NA	NA	TGCGCCAGCAGCCAATACCGAGTCAGGGAGGCGAACACTGAAGCTTTCTTT	CASSQYRVREANTEAFF
TRBV7-6	TRBJ2-5	TRBD1	once	TGTGCCAGCAGCTCGGACAGGCAGCAAGAGACCCAGTACTTC	CASSSDRQQETQYF
TRBV5-1	TRBJ1-2	TRBD1	NA	TGCGCCAGCAGCCTTGGGACAGGGTCGCATAGGGACTATGGCTACACCTTC	CASSLGTGSHRDYGYTF
TRBV6-6	TRBJ2-7	NA	NA	TGTGCCAGCAGTCCCCGCAGGGGTAACGAGCAGTACTTC	CASSPRRGNEQYF
TRBV9	TRBJ2-1	NA	NA	TGTGCCAGCAGCGTAGTACTAGGTGAGCAGTTCTTC	CASSVVLGEQFF
TRBV7-2	TRBJ2-5	NA	NA	TGTGCCAGCAGCTTATGGCTCCAAGAGACCCAGTACTTC	CASSLWLQETQYF
TRBV21-1	TRBJ1-3	NA	once	TGTGCCAGCAGCAAAGTGGGAAACACCATATATTTT	CASSKVGNTIYF
TRBV27	TRBJ1-2	NA	NA	TGTGCCAGCAGTTCCGGGGAGGGAGGAATAGATGGCTACACCTTC	CASSSGEGGIDGYTF
TRBV7-6	TRBJ1-2	TRBD1	few	TGTGCCAGCAGCCCGTCAGCCGCTGGGACAGCAATAACCTATGGCTACACCTTC	CASSPSAAGTAITYGYTF
TRBV15	TRBJ2-5	TRBD1	NA	TGTGCCACCAGTCAAGAGGGGGCAGGGCGCCAAGAGACCCAGTACTTC	CATSQEGAGRQETQYF
TRBV5-1	TRBJ2-5	TRBD2	NA	TGCGCCAGCAGCCCTAGCGGGAGCTGGCAAGAGACCCAGTACTTC	CASSPSGSWQETQYF